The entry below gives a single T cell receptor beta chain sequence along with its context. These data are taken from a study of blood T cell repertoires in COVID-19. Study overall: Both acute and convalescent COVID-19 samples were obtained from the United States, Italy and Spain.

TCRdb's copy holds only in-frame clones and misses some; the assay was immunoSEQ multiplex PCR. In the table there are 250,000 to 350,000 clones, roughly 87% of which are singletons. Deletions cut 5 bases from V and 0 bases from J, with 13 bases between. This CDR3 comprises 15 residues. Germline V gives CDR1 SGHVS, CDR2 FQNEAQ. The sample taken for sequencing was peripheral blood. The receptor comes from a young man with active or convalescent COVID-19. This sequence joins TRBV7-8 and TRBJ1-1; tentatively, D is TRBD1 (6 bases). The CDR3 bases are TGTGCCAGCAGCCCGGAGACAGGAATGAACACTGAAGCTTTCTTT. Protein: CASSPETGMNTEAFF.